This TCR beta chain was found in a study of T cells in Graves' hyperthyroidism and ophthalmopathy (dated by TCRdb to the late 2010s). About the investigation overall: Peripheral blood was sampled at the time of initial diagnosis, prior to any treatment. In roughly six Graves' hyperthyroidism patients, the study also compared T-cell repertoires from thyroid tissue with T-cell repertoires from blood. To identify TCR V-J signatures that set the groups apart, the researchers used a discovery cohort of 90 to 100 patients, made up of about 44 with Graves' ophthalmopathy and 57 with stable Graves' hyperthyroidism. The 75 to 100 discovery patients were randomly split 7:3 into training and test sets. TCR Vbeta CDR3 sequencing of fewer than 150 peripheral blood samples (approximately 44 ophthalmopathy, 75 to 80 hyperthyroidism and approximately 17 progressor patients) is reported in the paper. Whether ophthalmopathy could be predicted prospectively was tested in an independent validation cohort made up of roughly 20 hyperthyroidism patients plus 17 patients who later progressed to ophthalmopathy. After blood sampling, hyperthyroidism patients were treated with methimazole at a starting dose of 30 mg daily, and ophthalmopathy patients were treated with high-dose intravenous methylprednisolone.

Ophthalmopathy patients had moderately to severely active disease, with a Clinical Activity Score of 3 or more, a NOSPECS grade of 4 or more, and a disease duration of less than 3 months. The study excluded patients with uncontrolled infections, other autoimmune diseases, pregnancy or lactation. Diagnoses were established on the basis of clinical symptoms, serum thyroxine and TRAb, thyroid ultrasound, and orbital computed tomography. Ficoll-Paque density gradient centrifugation was used to isolate PBMCs from 8 to 10 ml of fresh peripheral blood. Total RNA was extracted with Trizol reagent, and quality was checked on an Agilent 2100 Bioanalyzer. A few counts support this clonotype. It has no known antigen specificity. There are no base qualities to consult, and no much larger clone falls within one base. Amplification of TCR beta CDR3 regions was carried out from RNA transcripts. For the first round of RT-PCR on the TCR CDR3, the HTBI primer set was used together with the Qiagen OneStep RT-PCR kit. Libraries were constructed in a second round of multiplex PCR, after which size selection and purification were performed. Paired-end sequencing of the libraries was performed with 100 bp reads on an Illumina HiSeq2000. On the authors' methods: SOAPnuke was used to process the raw data, throwing out any read that contained adapters or uncalled bases, had a mean Phred below 15, or lacked an exact constant-primer or identifier match. High-quality paired reads were merged with COPE v1.2.5, and unique nucleotide sequences were defined as clonotypes. Clonotypes were aligned to IMGT TRBV, TRBD and TRBJ reference segments using MiTCR v1.1. The analysis included only V-J combinations with a frequency above 0.0001, which together covered over 98% of the repertoires. A TCS score was defined as the ratio between F50 (clonal expansion) and ExV (chaos), using BLOSUM62-based TCRdist between CDR3 peptides within each V-J. Welch's t-statistics and random forest reduced around 510 V-J features to 13, which were used in a naive Bayes classifier (R e1071). The public reads were reprocessed in TCRdb via fastp at Q25 and MiXCR, keeping in-frame beta chains. Rows are unified per CDR3 protein, each entry keeping the most common DNA and genes. TCRdb's processing, not the study's, gives the V and J calls here. The sample table records around 500,000 distinct CDR3 sequences; 20% to 25% of these occur just once. The top ten hold about 49% of the sample.

Relative to germline, V is 2 bases shorter and J is 1 base shorter, with 8 bases between their ends. CDR1 and CDR2 (KGHSH, LQKENI) derive from the germline V gene. From its cysteine to its phenylalanine, the CDR3 spans 14 amino acids. Just the 42-base CDR3 DNA is kept, in frame starting at base 1. Overall study outcomes, separate from this receptor: Most expanded thyroid clonotypes (frequency above 0.001) were also detected in blood, a finding suggesting that blood repertoires may reflect thyroid immune responses. In validation, progression to ophthalmopathy was predicted by the model with 65% to 71% sensitivity and around 75% specificity, a median of 6.5 months before onset. Ophthalmopathy was separated from stable hyperthyroidism by a 13 V-J signature model, with 87.88% sensitivity and roughly 81% specificity obtained in cross-validation and 80%/75% obtained in testing. Sample size was not statistically predetermined, and blinding of investigators to group allocation was not performed.

This TCR came from a woman in her 70s with Graves' ophthalmopathy. The specimen was blood. This chain joins TRBV18 to TRBJ1-1, with TRBD1 perhaps the D gene, on 6 matching bases. The CDR3 here reads CASSPDRRNTEAFF. The nucleotide sequence reads TGTGCCAGCTCACCAGACAGGAGGAACACTGAAGCTTTCTTT.